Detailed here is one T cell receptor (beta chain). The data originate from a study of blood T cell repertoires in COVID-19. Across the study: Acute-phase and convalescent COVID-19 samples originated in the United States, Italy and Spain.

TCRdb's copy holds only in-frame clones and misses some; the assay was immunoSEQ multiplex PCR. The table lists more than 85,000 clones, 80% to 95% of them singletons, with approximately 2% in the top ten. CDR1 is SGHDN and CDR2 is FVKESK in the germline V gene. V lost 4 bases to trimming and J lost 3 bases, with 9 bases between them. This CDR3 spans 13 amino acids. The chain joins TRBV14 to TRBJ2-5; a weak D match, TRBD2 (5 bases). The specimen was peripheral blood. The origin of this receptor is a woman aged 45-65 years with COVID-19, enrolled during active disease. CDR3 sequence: CASSPEGEETQYF. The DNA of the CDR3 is TGTGCCAGCAGCCCCGAGGGAGAAGAGACCCAGTACTTC.